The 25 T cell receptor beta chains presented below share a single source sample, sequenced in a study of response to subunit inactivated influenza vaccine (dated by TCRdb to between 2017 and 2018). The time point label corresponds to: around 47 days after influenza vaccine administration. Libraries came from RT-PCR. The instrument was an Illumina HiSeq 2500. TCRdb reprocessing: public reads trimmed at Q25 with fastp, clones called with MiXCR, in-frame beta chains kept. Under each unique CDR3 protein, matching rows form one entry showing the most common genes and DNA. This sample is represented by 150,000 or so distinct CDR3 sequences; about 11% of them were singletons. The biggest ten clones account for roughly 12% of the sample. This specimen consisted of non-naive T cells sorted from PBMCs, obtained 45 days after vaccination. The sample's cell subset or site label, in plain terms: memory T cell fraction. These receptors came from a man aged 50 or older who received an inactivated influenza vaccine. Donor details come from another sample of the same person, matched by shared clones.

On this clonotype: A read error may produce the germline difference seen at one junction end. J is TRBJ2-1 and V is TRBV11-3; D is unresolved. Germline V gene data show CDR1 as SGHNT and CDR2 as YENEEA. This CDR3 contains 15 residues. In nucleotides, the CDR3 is TGTGCCAGCTGCTTAGAATCACCTGGATACAATGAGCAGTTCTTC. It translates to CASCLESPGYNEQFF.

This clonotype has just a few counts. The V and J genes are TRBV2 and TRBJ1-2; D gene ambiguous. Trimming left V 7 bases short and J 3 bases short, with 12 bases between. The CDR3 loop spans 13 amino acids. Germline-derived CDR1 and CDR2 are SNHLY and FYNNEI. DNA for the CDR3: TGTGCCAGCATGAGGGCTCGGGACTATGGCTACACCTTC. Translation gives CASMRARDYGYTF.

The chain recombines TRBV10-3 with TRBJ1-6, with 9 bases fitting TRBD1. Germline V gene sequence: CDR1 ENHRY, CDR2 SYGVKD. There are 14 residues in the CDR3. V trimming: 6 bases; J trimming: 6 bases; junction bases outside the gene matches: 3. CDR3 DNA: TGTGCCATCAGGGGACAGGGTTCTAATTCACCCCTCCACTTT. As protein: CAIRGQGSNSPLHF.

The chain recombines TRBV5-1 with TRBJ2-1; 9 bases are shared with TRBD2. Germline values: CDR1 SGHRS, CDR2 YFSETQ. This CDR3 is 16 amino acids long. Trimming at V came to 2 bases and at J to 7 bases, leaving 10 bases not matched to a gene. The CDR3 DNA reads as TGCGCCAGCAGCTTTGGTGCTAGCGGGGCTGTTAATGAGCAGTTCTTC. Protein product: CASSFGASGAVNEQFF.

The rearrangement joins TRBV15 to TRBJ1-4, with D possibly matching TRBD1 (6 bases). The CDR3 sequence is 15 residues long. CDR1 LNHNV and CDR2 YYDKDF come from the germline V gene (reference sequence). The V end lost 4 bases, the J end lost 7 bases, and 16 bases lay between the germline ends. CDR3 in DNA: TGTGCCACCAGCACATTACAGGGTAGCGCTGAAAAACTGTTTTTT. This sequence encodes CATSTLQGSAEKLFF.

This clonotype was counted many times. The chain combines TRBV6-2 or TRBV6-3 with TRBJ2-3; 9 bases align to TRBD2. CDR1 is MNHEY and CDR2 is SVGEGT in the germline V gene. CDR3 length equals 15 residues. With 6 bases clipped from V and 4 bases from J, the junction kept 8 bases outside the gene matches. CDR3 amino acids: CASRLSGSSPDTQYF. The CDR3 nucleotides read TGTGCCAGCAGGCTTAGCGGGAGCTCCCCAGATACGCAGTATTTT.

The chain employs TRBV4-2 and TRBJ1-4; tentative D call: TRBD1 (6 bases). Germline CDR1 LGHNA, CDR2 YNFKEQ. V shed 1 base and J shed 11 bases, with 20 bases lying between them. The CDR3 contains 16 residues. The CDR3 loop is CASSQVSGQPSRKLFF. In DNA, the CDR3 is TGTGCCAGCAGCCAAGTGTCTGGACAGCCTAGCAGGAAACTGTTTTTT.

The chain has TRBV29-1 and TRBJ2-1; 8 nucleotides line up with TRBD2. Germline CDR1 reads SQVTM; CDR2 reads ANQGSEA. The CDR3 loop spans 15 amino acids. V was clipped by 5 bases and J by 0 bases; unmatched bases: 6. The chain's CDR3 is CSVPGRENSYNEQFF. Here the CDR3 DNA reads TGCAGCGTTCCCGGGAGGGAAAACTCCTACAATGAGCAGTTCTTC.

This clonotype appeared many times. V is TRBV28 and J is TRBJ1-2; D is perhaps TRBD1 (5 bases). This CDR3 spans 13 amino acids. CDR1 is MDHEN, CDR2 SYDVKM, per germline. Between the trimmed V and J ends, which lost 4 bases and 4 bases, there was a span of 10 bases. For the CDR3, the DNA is TGTGCCAGCAGTTCGACAGTCGCCTATGGCTACACCTTC. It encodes CASSSTVAYGYTF.

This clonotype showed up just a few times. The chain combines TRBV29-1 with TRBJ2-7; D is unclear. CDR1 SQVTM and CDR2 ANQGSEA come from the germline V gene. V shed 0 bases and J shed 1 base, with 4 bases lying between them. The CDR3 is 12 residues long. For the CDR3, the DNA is TGCAGCGTTGAAGAGGAATCCTACGAGCAGTACTTC. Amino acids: CSVEEESYEQYF.

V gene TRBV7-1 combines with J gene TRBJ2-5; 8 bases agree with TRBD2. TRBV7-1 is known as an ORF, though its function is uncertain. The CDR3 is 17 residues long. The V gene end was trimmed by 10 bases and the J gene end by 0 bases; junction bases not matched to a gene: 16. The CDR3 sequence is CAMSSGGGGPDQETQYF. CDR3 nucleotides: TGTGCCATGAGCTCCGGCGGCGGGGGGCCCGACCAAGAGACCCAGTACTTC.

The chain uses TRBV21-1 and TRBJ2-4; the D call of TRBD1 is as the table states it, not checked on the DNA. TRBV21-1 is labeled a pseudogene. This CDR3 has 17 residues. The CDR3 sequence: CASSKGVHPEAKNIQYF. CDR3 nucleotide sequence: TGTGCCAGCAGCAAAGGTGTCCACCCGGAGGCCAAAAACATTCAGTACTTC.

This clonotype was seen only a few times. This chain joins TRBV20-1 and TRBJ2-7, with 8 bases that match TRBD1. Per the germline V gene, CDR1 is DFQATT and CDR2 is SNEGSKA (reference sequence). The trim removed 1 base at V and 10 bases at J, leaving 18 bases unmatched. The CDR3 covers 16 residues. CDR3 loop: CSARAPRGQVELVQYF. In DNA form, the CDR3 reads TGCAGTGCTAGAGCACCCAGGGGGCAAGTTGAGTTAGTTCAGTACTTC.

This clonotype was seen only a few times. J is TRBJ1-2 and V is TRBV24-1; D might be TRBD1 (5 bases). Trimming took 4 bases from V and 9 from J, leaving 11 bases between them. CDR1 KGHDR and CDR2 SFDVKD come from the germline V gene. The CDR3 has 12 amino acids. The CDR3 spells CATSDSDRSYTF. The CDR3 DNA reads TGTGCCACCAGTGACTCCGACAGAAGCTACACCTTC.

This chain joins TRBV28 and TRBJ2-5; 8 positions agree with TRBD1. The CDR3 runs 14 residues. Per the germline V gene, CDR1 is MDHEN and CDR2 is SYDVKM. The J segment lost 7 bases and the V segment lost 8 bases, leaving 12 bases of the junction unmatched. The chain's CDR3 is CASGYDRGGRTQYF. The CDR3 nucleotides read TGTGCCAGCGGATATGACAGGGGCGGTCGGACCCAGTACTTC.

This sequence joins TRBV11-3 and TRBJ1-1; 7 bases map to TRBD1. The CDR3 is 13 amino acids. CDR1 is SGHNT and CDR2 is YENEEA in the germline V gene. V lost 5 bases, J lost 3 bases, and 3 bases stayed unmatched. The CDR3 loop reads CASSDDRDTEAFF. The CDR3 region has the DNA TGTGCCAGCAGCGATGACAGGGACACTGAAGCTTTCTTT.

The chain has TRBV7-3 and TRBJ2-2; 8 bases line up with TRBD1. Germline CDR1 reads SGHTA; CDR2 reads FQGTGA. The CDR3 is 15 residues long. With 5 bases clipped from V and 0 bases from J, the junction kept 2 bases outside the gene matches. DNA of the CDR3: TGTGCCAGCAGCACAGGGGGGACGAACACCGGGGAGCTGTTTTTT. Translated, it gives CASSTGGTNTGELFF.

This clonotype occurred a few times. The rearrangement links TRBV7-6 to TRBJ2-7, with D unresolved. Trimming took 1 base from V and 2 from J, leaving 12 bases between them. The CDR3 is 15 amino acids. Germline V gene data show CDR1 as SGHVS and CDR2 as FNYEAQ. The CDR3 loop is CASSLEAARAYEQYF. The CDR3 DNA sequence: TGTGCCAGCAGCTTAGAGGCCGCCAGAGCCTACGAGCAGTACTTC.

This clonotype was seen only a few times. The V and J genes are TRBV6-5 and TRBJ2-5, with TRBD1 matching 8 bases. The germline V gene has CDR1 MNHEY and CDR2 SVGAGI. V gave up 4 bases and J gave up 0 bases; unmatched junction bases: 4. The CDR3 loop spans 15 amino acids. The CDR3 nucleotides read TGTGCCAGCAGTTGGGGACAGGCTTACCAAGAGACCCAGTACTTC. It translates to CASSWGQAYQETQYF.

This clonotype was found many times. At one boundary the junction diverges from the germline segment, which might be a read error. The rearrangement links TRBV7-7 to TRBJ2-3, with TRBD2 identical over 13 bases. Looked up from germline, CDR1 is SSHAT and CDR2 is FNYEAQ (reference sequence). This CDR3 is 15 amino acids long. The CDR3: CASSEGLAGTDTQYF. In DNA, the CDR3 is TGTGCTAGCAGCGAGGGACTAGCGGGGACAGATACGCAGTATTTT.

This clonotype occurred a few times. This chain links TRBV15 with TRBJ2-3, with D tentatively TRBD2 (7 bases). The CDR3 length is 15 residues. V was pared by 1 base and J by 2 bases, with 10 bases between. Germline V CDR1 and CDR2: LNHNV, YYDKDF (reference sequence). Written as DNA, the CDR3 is TGTGCCACCAGCAGAGCCGGGGGGCTCACAGATACGCAGTATTTT. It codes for CATSRAGGLTDTQYF.

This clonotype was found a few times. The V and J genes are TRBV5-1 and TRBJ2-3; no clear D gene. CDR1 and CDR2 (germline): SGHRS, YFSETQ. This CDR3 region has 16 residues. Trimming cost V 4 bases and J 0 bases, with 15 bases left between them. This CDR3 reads CASSPPSVASTDTQYF. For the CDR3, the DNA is TGCGCCAGCAGCCCCCCCTCCGTGGCTAGCACAGATACGCAGTATTTT.

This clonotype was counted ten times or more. CDR3 DNA: TGTGCCAGCAGCTGGACAGTACTAGCGGGGGCCCAGTACTTC. It is translated as CASSWTVLAGAQYF. J is TRBJ2-5 and V is TRBV5-5; 11 bases line up with TRBD2. CDR1 is SGHKS and CDR2 is YYEKEE in the germline V gene (reference sequence). The J segment lost 9 bases and the V segment lost 3 bases, leaving 7 bases of the junction unmatched. The CDR3 has 14 amino acids.

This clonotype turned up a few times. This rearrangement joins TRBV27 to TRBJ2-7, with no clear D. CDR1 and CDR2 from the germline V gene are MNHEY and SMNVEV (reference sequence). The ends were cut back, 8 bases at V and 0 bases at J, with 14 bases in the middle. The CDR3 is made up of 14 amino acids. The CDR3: CASRIAWSSYEQYF. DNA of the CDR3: TGTGCCAGCCGAATTGCGTGGAGCTCCTACGAGCAGTACTTC.

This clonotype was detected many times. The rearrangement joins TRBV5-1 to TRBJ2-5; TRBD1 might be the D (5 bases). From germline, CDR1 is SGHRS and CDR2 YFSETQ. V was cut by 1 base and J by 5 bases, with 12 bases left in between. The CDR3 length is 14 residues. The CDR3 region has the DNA TGCGCCAGCAGCTTGCCAGGGTCAGAGGAGACCCAGTACTTC. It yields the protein CASSLPGSEETQYF.